The 28 T cell receptor beta chains presented below share a single source sample, sequenced in a study of cytomegalovirus exposure and HLA in healthy donors. Some clones are missing from TCRdb's copy, which holds only in-frame ones; the method was immunoSEQ multiplex PCR. Of roughly 110,000 clones listed, 88% are singletons. Sequencing was done on a sample of PBMCs. The receptors derive from a woman aged 18-29 years in good health and CMV-seropositive.

The chain recombines TRBV28 with TRBJ2-2; tentatively, D is TRBD1 (6 bases). Germline V gene data show CDR1 as MDHEN and CDR2 as SYDVKM. This CDR3 has 14 residues. V lost 3 bases and J 5 bases, leaving 10 bases between the germline ends. CDR3: CASSLGTGTGELFF. The CDR3 DNA is TGTGCCAGCAGTTTGGGTACAGGGACCGGGGAGCTGTTTTTT.

The chain uses TRBV29-1 and TRBJ1-2; D uncertain. The CDR3 runs to 12 residues. The germline V and J ends were trimmed by 7 bases and 3 bases, with 12 bases remaining between them. Per germline, CDR1 SQVTM and CDR2 ANQGSEA. The CDR3 is CSARTGYYGYTF. The CDR3 DNA sequence: TGCAGCGCCCGAACGGGTTACTATGGCTACACCTTC.

The chain uses TRBV11-2 and TRBJ2-1, with 7 bases that match TRBD2. Germline trimming cut 0 bases from V and 3 bases from J; bases unmatched to any gene: 5. Germline-derived CDR1 and CDR2 are SGHAT and FQNNGV. The CDR3 has 16 residues. For the CDR3, the DNA is TGTGCCAGCAGCTTAGAGGCTAGCGGATACTACAATGAGCAGTTCTTC. The encoded protein is CASSLEASGYYNEQFF.

The chain joins TRBV6-1 to TRBJ1-1; D is possibly TRBD1 (6 bases). The CDR3 has 12 residues. Germline loops: CDR1 MNHNS, CDR2 SASEGT. Deletions cut 10 bases from V and 1 base from J, with 10 bases between. The CDR3 region has the DNA TGTGCCAACCAGGGGTCGAACACTGAAGCTTTCTTT. Its translation: CANQGSNTEAFF.

The V gene is TRBV10-1, the J gene TRBJ1-6; TRBD1 agrees at 9 bases. The CDR3 is 18 amino acids. Germline V gene lookup returns CDR1 WNHNN and CDR2 SYGVQD (reference sequence). After removal of 2 bases from V and 0 bases from J, the junction contained 5 bases not matched to a gene. CDR3 amino acids: CASSERDRANSYNSPLHF. The CDR3 region has the DNA TGCGCCAGCAGTGAGAGGGACAGGGCCAACTCCTATAATTCACCCCTCCACTTT.

The chain carries TRBV19 and TRBJ2-1; no clear D gene. This CDR3 is built from 13 residues. The V end lost 7 bases, the J end lost 2 bases, and 9 bases lay between the germline ends. Germline lookup yields CDR1 LNHDA and CDR2 SQIVND (reference sequence). CDR3 in amino acids: CASKKRAYNEQFF. In DNA, the CDR3 is TGTGCCAGTAAGAAGAGAGCCTACAATGAGCAGTTCTTC. The full variable domain, rest sourced from reference TRBV19 and TRBJ2-1, is DGGITQSPKYLFRKEGQNVTLSCEQNLNHDAMYWYRQDPGQGLRLIYYSQIVNDFQKGDIAEGYSVSREKKESFPLTVTSAQKNPTAFYLCASKKRAYNEQFFGPGTRLTVL.

This chain joins TRBV5-1 and TRBJ2-3, with a possible D match to TRBD1 (6 bases). Between the trimmed V and J ends, which lost 1 base and 4 bases, there was a span of 10 bases. The CDR3 runs to 14 residues. Germline loops: CDR1 SGHRS, CDR2 YFSETQ. CDR3 sequence (DNA): TGCGCCAGCAGCTTGACAGGGAATGCAGATACGCAGTATTTT. Translating gives CASSLTGNADTQYF.

The J gene is TRBJ1-2, the V gene TRBV28, with D tentatively TRBD1 (5 bases). V was pared by 11 bases and J by 3 bases, with 10 bases between. CDR3 length: 11 residues. Germline values: CDR1 MDHEN, CDR2 SYDVKM. The CDR3 reads CALGGDYGYTF. CDR3 sequence (DNA): TGTGCCCTTGGGGGGGACTATGGCTACACCTTC.

The chain uses TRBV29-1 and TRBJ2-1; 8 nucleotides agree with TRBD1. V trimming: 3 bases; J trimming: 2 bases; junction bases outside the gene matches: 18. CDR3 size: 19 residues. Germline CDR1 is SQVTM and CDR2 is ANQGSEA. The CDR3 region is CSVEDPFRGPSQAYNEQFF. Written as DNA, the CDR3 is TGCAGCGTTGAGGACCCCTTCAGGGGGCCCTCACAGGCCTACAATGAGCAGTTCTTC.

The V gene is TRBV2, the J gene TRBJ1-4; 8 bases map to TRBD1. The CDR3 loop spans 16 amino acids. V was clipped by 3 bases and J by 0 bases; unmatched bases: 3. Germline V gene data show CDR1 as SNHLY and CDR2 as FYNNEI. DNA of the CDR3: TGTGCCAGCAGTGACCAGGGGGCAGCAACTAATGAAAAACTGTTTTTT. This gives the protein CASSDQGAATNEKLFF.

The chain couples TRBV6-1 to TRBJ1-5; D gene ambiguous. V lost 0 bases to trimming and J lost 5 bases, with 5 bases between them. This CDR3 has 13 residues. In germline, CDR1 is MNHNS, CDR2 SASEGT. The CDR3: CASSEASYQPQHF. CDR3 coding DNA: TGTGCCAGCAGTGAAGCTTCCTATCAGCCCCAGCATTTT.

The V call is TRBV11-3, the J call TRBJ2-1; tentatively, D is TRBD1 (6 bases). This CDR3 is 17 amino acids long. Germline V lookup: CDR1 SGHNT, CDR2 YENEEA. Trimming stripped 4 bases from V and 3 bases from J, with 19 bases between. CDR3 in amino acids: CASSSGELEPFYNEQFF. The CDR3, as DNA: TGTGCCAGCAGCTCAGGGGAGTTAGAACCATTCTACAATGAGCAGTTCTTC.

This CDR3 reads CASSPRVNNEQFF. The CDR3 coding sequence is TGTGCCAGCAGTCCCCGGGTCAACAATGAGCAGTTCTTC. The rearrangement joins TRBV27 to TRBJ2-1; D not resolved. Germline loops: CDR1 MNHEY, CDR2 SMNVEV (reference sequence). V shed 5 bases and J shed 5 bases, with 10 bases lying between them. The CDR3 totals 13 residues.

The V gene is TRBV6-6, the J gene TRBJ1-5, with TRBD1 matching 8 bases. The CDR3 extends over 15 amino acids. Per germline, CDR1 MNHNY and CDR2 SVGAGI (reference sequence). Trimming at V came to 2 bases and at J to 4 bases, leaving 4 bases not matched to a gene. This CDR3 is CASSYPGQGNQPQHF. CDR3 nucleotides: TGTGCCAGCAGTTACCCAGGACAGGGAAATCAGCCCCAGCATTTT.

V usage is TRBV6-6 and J usage is TRBJ1-4; tentative D call: TRBD1 (5 bases). The germline V gene has CDR1 MNHNY and CDR2 SVGAGI (reference sequence). V was cut by 3 bases and J by 8 bases, with 16 bases left in between. The CDR3 runs 15 residues. CDR3 DNA: TGTGCCAGCAGTTATGTGGGGGGTCTTGGGGAAAAACTGTTTTTT. The encoded protein is CASSYVGGLGEKLFF.

The J gene is TRBJ1-2, the V gene TRBV28, with D tentatively TRBD1 (6 bases). V was trimmed by 1 base and J by 8 bases, leaving 14 bases between them. The germline gives CDR1 MDHEN, CDR2 SYDVKM. The CDR3 consists of 14 residues. The CDR3 loop is CASSLYRAVNGYTF. As DNA, the CDR3 is TGTGCCAGCAGTTTATACAGGGCTGTAAACGGCTACACCTTC.

The genes are TRBV13 and TRBJ2-5; 11 nucleotides line up with TRBD2. CDR3 length equals 16 residues. Germline V gene lookup returns CDR1 PRHDT and CDR2 FYEKMQ (reference sequence). The V segment lost 5 bases and the J segment 4 bases; nucleotides outside the gene matches: 9. CDR3 DNA sequence: TGTGCCAGCAGCGGATATAGCGGGGGGGCAGGAGAGACCCAGTACTTC. Protein: CASSGYSGGAGETQYF.

This clone was seen only a few times. The gene calls are TRBV28 and TRBJ1-1; 8 bases map to TRBD1. Germline trimming cut 11 bases from V and 7 bases from J; bases unmatched to any gene: 12. Germline CDR1 is MDHEN and CDR2 is SYDVKM. This CDR3 is built from 13 residues. This chain's CDR3 is CASLGQGAGEAFF. CDR3 bases: TGTGCCTCCCTTGGGCAGGGGGCAGGTGAAGCTTTCTTT.

The chain carries TRBV7-8 and TRBJ2-7, with TRBD2 matching over 7 bases. Germline assignment: CDR1 SGHVS and CDR2 FQNEAQ. The length of the CDR3 is 16 residues. V trimming: 1 base; J trimming: 1 base; junction bases outside the gene matches: 7. The CDR3 protein is CASSLEGEGLSYEQYV. For the CDR3, the DNA is TGTGCCAGCAGCTTAGAAGGGGAGGGCCTTTCCTACGAGCAGTACGTC.

The chain employs TRBV6-1 and TRBJ2-7; TRBD1 might be the D (7 bases). V was cut by 2 bases and J by 3 bases, with 11 bases left in between. The CDR3 loop spans 14 amino acids. CDR1 and CDR2 (germline): MNHNS, SASEGT. The CDR3 is CASSERQGGYEQYF. In nucleotides, the CDR3 is TGTGCCAGCAGTGAAAGACAGGGAGGCTACGAGCAGTACTTC.

The gene calls are TRBV11-2 and TRBJ1-1; a weak D match, TRBD1 (5 bases). The CDR3 has 12 amino acids. Trimming cost V 5 bases and J 4 bases, with 8 bases left between them. Germline CDR1 is SGHAT and CDR2 is FQNNGV. CDR3 in DNA: TGTGCCAGCAGCAAGGGGTTCACTGAAGCTTTCTTT. Amino acids: CASSKGFTEAFF.

This clone was seen only once. The chain combines TRBV2 with TRBJ2-5, with a weak D call TRBD2 (6 bases). The V and J ends lost 6 bases and 6 bases respectively, with 17 bases between them. Germline V lookup: CDR1 SNHLY, CDR2 FYNNEI. The CDR3 length is 14 residues. CDR3 region: CASRDTSWVKTQYF. For the CDR3, the DNA is TGTGCCAGCAGGGATACTAGCTGGGTAAAGACCCAGTACTTC.

This clone has a single count. The V call is TRBV4-3, the J call TRBJ2-3, with 8 bases fitting TRBD1. Germline lookup yields CDR1 LGHNA and CDR2 YSLEER. The CDR3 covers 15 residues. V shed 1 base and J 6 bases; nucleotides not matched to a gene: 6. CDR3 in amino acids: CASSQVGQESDTQYF. CDR3 DNA sequence: TGCGCCAGCAGCCAAGTGGGACAGGAAAGCGATACGCAGTATTTT.

The chain carries TRBV5-4 and TRBJ1-1; no clear D gene. The CDR3 is made up of 16 amino acids. V lost 1 base and J 0 bases, leaving 13 bases between the germline ends. Germline V CDR1 and CDR2: SGHNT, YYREEE (reference sequence). The CDR3 DNA reads TGTGCCAGCAGCTTGCCCTTACCCGACATGAACACTGAAGCTTTCTTT. Its protein product is CASSLPLPDMNTEAFF.

The genes are TRBV13 and TRBJ2-2, with D possibly matching TRBD1 (6 bases). V dropped 5 bases and J dropped 3 bases, with 13 bases sitting between them. Germline lookup yields CDR1 PRHDT and CDR2 FYEKMQ (reference sequence). The length of the CDR3 is 15 residues. This chain's CDR3 is CASSDTGSDTGELFF. CDR3 bases: TGTGCCAGCAGCGATACAGGGTCTGACACCGGGGAGCTGTTTTTT.

This rearrangement joins TRBV18 to TRBJ2-7; 9 nucleotides align to TRBD1. The germline V gene encodes CDR1 KGHSH and CDR2 LQKENI. The CDR3 is 13 amino acids. After removal of 6 bases from V and 7 bases from J, the junction contained 7 bases not matched to a gene. The CDR3 nucleotides read TGTGCCAGCTCTCGTTTGGACAGGGGTGAGCAGTACGTC. It codes for CASSRLDRGEQYV.

The table lists this clone with a few counts. This chain connects TRBV7-2 to TRBJ1-5; D perhaps matches TRBD1 (6 bases). Trimming took off 2 bases at V and 1 base at J, with 9 bases between the two ends. The CDR3 loop spans 15 amino acids. The germline V gene encodes CDR1 SGHTA and CDR2 FQGNSA. The CDR3 nucleotides read TGTGCCAGCAGCTTATTCAGGGGCAGCAATCAGCCCCAGCATTTT. It encodes CASSLFRGSNQPQHF. Complete variable domain (other parts from reference TRBV7-2 and TRBJ1-5): GAGVSQSPSNKVTEKGKDVELRCDPISGHTALYWYRQSLGQGLEFLIYFQGNSAPDKSGLPSDRFSAERTGGSVSTLTIQRTQQEDSAVYLCASSLFRGSNQPQHFGDGTRLSIL.

The genes are TRBV19 and TRBJ1-3; the D is unclear. Germline lookup yields CDR1 LNHDA and CDR2 SQIVND (reference sequence). CDR3 length: 15 amino acids. The ends were cut back, 5 bases at V and 3 bases at J, with 14 bases in the middle. The CDR3 is CASSAGKWGGNTIYF. The CDR3 bases are TGTGCCAGTAGTGCGGGGAAGTGGGGTGGAAACACCATATATTTT.